Listed below are T cell receptor beta chains from one sample, sequenced in a study of cytomegalovirus exposure and HLA in healthy donors. Repertoires were generated with immunoSEQ multiplex PCR, while TCRdb's copy carries only in-frame clones and drops some. This table holds around 60,000 clones, approximately 93% found once. Material for sequencing was PBMCs. These receptors were obtained from a man aged 18 to 30 in good health and CMV-seropositive. CDR3s include the opening cysteine and the closing phenylalanine or tryptophan. D genes are given only for firm matches. Only some rows state a clone size, as once, few, many or a class for expanded clones.

d_gene,j_gene,v_gene,abundance,CDR3nt,CDR3aa
NA,TRBJ1-5,TRBV28,NA,TGTGCCAGCAGGCAGTCCAGGGAACAGCCCCAGCATTTT,CASRQSREQPQHF
TRBD2,TRBJ2-7,TRBV11-3,few,TGTGCCAGCAGTCAAATAGCGGGAGGAACCTACGAGCAGTACTTC,CASSQIAGGTYEQYF
NA,TRBJ2-7,TRBV2,NA,TGTGCCGACAGAGCTACGGATGTCCACGAGCAGTACTTC,CADRATDVHEQYF
TRBD1,TRBJ2-4,TRBV28,NA,TGTGCCAGCAGTCCGGGACAGGAAAACATTCAGTACTTC,CASSPGQENIQYF
TRBD2,TRBJ2-6,TRBV7-9,NA,TGTGCCAGCAGCGGTAGCGGGAGGGTCTCTGGGGCCAACGTCCTGACTTTC,CASSGSGRVSGANVLTF
NA,TRBJ1-5,TRBV19,NA,TGTGCCAGTAGTATAGTCCAGGTAAATCAGCCCCAGCATTTT,CASSIVQVNQPQHF
TRBD1,TRBJ2-3,TRBV11-2,NA,TGTGCCAGCAGCTTAGGGCCAGGGGGAGATACGCAGTATTTT,CASSLGPGGDTQYF
TRBD1,TRBJ1-5,TRBV15,NA,TGTGCCACCAGCAGACTTGACAGGGTCGAAGAGCCCCAGCATTTT,CATSRLDRVEEPQHF
TRBD2,TRBJ2-5,TRBV27,NA,TGTGCCAGCAGTCGGCGGGGGAACCTCCAAGAGACCCAGTACTTC,CASSRRGNLQETQYF
NA,TRBJ1-5,TRBV7-2,NA,TGTGCCAGCAGCTTAGCATCGGGGGGCACCGTTCAGCCCCAGCATTTT,CASSLASGGTVQPQHF
NA,TRBJ1-3,TRBV6-6,NA,TGTGCCAGCAGCCCCCGGGACTCACAGGAAAGCACCATATATTTT,CASSPRDSQESTIYF
NA,TRBJ2-5,TRBV7-9,NA,TGTGCCAGCAGCTTAGTCGCGGGGACGGAGAAGACCCAGTACTTC,CASSLVAGTEKTQYF
NA,TRBJ2-1,TRBV2,NA,TGTGCCAGCCTCGAGGCGGGGGCAACCTACAATGAACAGTTCTTC,CASLEAGATYNEQFF
NA,TRBJ2-1,TRBV20-1,NA,TGCAGTGCTGCGACCTACAATGAGCAGTTCTTC,CSAATYNEQFF
TRBD2,TRBJ2-7,TRBV28,once,TGTGCCAGCAGTTTAGCGGGAGGGATTTACGAGCAGTACTTC,CASSLAGGIYEQYF
TRBD1,TRBJ1-4,TRBV5-6,NA,TGTGCCAGCAGCTCGCGGGACAGGGGGCACATGGCTAATGAAAAACTGTTTTTT,CASSSRDRGHMANEKLFF
NA,TRBJ1-5,TRBV6-5,NA,TGTGCCAGCAGTTACGGTAGGAAAGGAGAGCCCCAGCATTTT,CASSYGRKGEPQHF
TRBD2,TRBJ2-3,TRBV7-2,NA,TGTGCCAGCAGCTTGGGACTAGCGGGGGGAGATACGCAGTATTTT,CASSLGLAGGDTQYF
NA,TRBJ1-1,TRBV11-3,NA,TGTGCCAGCAGCTTGACTGTGAACACTGAAGCTTTCTTT,CASSLTVNTEAFF
NA,TRBJ2-1,TRBV28,NA,TGTGCCAGCACCACACCAGGGGATGAGCAGTTCTTC,CASTTPGDEQFF
NA,TRBJ1-5,TRBV28,NA,TGTGCCAGCAGTCCGCCTGGCTGGCCCCAGCATTTT,CASSPPGWPQHF
TRBD1,TRBJ2-5,TRBV7-2,NA,TGTGCCAGCAGCCCTACTGACAGGGATATCCAAGAGACCCAGTACTTC,CASSPTDRDIQETQYF
TRBD1,TRBJ1-5,TRBV28,once,TGTGCCAGCAGCCGAGAGACAGGGGTTCATCAGCCCCAGCATTTT,CASSRETGVHQPQHF
NA,TRBJ2-3,TRBV6-1,NA,TGTGCCAGCAATGAGGGCCATATGTCTAGCACAGATACGCAGTATTTT,CASNEGHMSSTDTQYF